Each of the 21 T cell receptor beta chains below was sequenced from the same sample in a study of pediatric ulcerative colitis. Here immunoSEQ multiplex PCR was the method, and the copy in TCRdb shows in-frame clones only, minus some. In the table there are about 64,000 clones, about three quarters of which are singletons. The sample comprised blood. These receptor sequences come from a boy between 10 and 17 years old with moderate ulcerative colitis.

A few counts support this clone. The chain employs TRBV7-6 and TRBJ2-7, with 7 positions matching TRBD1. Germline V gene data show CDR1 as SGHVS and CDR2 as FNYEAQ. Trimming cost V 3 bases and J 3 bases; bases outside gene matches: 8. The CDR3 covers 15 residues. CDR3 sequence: CASSFGLGQNYEQYF. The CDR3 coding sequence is TGTGCCAGCAGCTTTGGGTTGGGACAGAACTACGAGCAGTACTTC.

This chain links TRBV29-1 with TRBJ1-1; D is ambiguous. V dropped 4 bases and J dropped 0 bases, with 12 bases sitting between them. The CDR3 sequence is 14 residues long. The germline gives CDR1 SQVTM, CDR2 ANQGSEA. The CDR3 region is CSVGTGRMNTEAFF. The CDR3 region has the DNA TGCAGCGTTGGAACTGGACGGATGAACACTGAAGCTTTCTTT.

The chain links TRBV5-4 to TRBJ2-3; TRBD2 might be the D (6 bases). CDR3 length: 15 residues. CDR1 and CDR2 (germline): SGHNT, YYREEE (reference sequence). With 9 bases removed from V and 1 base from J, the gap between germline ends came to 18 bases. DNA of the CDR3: TGTGCCATCCGCCCTGAGGTAGCGGGCACAGATACGCAGTATTTT. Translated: CAIRPEVAGTDTQYF.

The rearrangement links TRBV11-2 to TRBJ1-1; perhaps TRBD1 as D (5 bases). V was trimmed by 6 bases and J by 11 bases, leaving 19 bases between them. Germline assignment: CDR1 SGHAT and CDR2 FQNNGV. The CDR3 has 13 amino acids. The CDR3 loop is CASSPQRREGAFF. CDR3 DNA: TGTGCCAGCAGTCCCCAGCGGCGGGAGGGGGCTTTCTTT.

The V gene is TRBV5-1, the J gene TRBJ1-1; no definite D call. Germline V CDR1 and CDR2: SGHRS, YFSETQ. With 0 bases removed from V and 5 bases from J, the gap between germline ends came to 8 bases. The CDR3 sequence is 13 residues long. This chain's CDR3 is CASSLVTRTEAFF. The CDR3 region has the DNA TGCGCCAGCAGCTTGGTAACGCGGACTGAAGCTTTCTTT.

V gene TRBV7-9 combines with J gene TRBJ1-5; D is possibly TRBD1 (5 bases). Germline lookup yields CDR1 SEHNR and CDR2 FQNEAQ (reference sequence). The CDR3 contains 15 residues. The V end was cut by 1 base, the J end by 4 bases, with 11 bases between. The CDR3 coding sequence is TGTGCCAGCAGCTTAGGTGCGGCAGGGAATCAGCCCCAGCATTTT. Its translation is CASSLGAAGNQPQHF. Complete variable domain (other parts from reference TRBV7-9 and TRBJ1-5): DTGVSQNPRHKITKRGQNVTFRCDPISEHNRLYWYRQTLGQGPEFLTYFQNEAQLEKSRLLSDRFSAERPKGSFSTLEIQRTEQGDSAMYLCASSLGAAGNQPQHFGDGTRLSIL.

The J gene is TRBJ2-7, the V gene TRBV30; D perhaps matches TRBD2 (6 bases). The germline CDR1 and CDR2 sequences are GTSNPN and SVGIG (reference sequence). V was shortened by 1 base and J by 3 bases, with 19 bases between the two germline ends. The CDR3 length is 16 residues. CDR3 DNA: TGTGCCTGGAGTGCAGAAGGGTCCGGGAGAAACTACGAGCAGTACTTC. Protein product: CAWSAEGSGRNYEQYF. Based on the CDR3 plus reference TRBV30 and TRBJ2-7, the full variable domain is SQTIHQWPATLVQPVGSPLSLECTVEGTSNPNLYWYRQAAGRGLQLLFYSVGIGQISSEVPQNLSASRPQDRQFILSSKKLLLSDSGFYLCAWSAEGSGRNYEQYFGPGTRLTVT.

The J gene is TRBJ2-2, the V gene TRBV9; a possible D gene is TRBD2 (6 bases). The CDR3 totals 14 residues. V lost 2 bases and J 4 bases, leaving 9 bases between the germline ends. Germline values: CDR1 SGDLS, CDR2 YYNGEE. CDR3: CASSVGSFTGELFF. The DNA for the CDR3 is TGTGCCAGCAGCGTCGGGAGCTTCACCGGGGAGCTGTTTTTT.

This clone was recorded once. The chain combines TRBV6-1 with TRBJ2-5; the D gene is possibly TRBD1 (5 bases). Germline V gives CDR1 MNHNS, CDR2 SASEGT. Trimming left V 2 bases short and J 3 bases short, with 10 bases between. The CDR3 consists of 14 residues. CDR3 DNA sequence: TGTGCCAGCAGTGAACAAAAAGGGGAAGAGACCCAGTACTTC. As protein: CASSEQKGEETQYF.

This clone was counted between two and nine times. The CDR3 DNA is TGTGCCAGCAGCTCCGGACAGGGAAGCACTGAAGCTTTCTTT. Translation gives CASSSGQGSTEAFF. The chain joins TRBV7-9 to TRBJ1-1, with 8 nucleotides matching TRBD1. Germline CDR1 reads SEHNR; CDR2 reads FQNEAQ (reference sequence). The junction had 5 bases not matched to a gene; V was cut back by 4 bases and J by 4 bases. The CDR3 is made up of 14 amino acids.

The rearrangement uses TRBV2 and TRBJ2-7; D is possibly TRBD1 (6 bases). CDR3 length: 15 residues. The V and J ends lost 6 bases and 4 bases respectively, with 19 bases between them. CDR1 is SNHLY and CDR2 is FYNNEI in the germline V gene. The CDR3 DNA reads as TGTGCCAGCAGCCCCCCGGACAGCGGATCTTACGAGCAGTACTTC. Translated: CASSPPDSGSYEQYF.

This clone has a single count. The CDR3: CASSFPLLAKNIQYF. The CDR3 DNA is TGTGCCAGCAGCTTTCCCCTGCTAGCCAAAAACATTCAGTACTTC. The genes are TRBV7-2 and TRBJ2-4; D call uncertain. The V and J ends lost 3 bases and 0 bases respectively, with 9 bases between them. This CDR3 has 15 amino acids. The germline V gene encodes CDR1 SGHTA and CDR2 FQGNSA.

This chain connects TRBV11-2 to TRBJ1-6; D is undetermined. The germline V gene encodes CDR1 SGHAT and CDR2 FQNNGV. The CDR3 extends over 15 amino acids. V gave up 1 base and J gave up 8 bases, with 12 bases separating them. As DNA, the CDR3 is TGTGCCAGCAGCTTAGGCTCTAGGTTCCATTCACCCCTCCACTTT. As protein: CASSLGSRFHSPLHF.

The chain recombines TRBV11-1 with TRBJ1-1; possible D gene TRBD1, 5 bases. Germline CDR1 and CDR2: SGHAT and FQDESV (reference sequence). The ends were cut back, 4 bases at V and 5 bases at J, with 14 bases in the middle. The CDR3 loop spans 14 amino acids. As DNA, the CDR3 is TGTGCCAGCAGCTCATACAGGTTAGGGACTGAAGCTTTCTTT. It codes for CASSSYRLGTEAFF.

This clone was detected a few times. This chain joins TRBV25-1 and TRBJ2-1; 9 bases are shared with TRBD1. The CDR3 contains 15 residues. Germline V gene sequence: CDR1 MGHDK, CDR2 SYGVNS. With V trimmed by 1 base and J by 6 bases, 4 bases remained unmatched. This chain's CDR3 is CASSESGTGFNEQFF. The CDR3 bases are TGTGCCAGCAGTGAATCCGGGACAGGGTTCAATGAGCAGTTCTTC.

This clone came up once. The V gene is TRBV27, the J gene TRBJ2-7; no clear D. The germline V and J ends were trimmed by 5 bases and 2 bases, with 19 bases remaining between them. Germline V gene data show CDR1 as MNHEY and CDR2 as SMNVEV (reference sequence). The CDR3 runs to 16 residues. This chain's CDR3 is CASSTNVLHSAYEQYF. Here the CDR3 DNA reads TGTGCCAGCAGTACAAACGTTCTCCACTCAGCCTACGAGCAGTACTTC.

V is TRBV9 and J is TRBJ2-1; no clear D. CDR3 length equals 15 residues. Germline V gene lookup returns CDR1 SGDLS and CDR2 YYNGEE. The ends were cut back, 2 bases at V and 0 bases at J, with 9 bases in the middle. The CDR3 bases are TGTGCCAGCAGCGTTCGAGCGAGCTCCTACAATGAGCAGTTCTTC. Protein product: CASSVRASSYNEQFF.

CDR3 in DNA: TGTGCCAGCAGTGAAGCGTCACAGGGACAGGGGCTCTCCTACGAGCAGTACTTC. As protein: CASSEASQGQGLSYEQYF. The gene calls are TRBV6-1 and TRBJ2-7; TRBD1 matches 10 bases. In germline, CDR1 is MNHNS, CDR2 SASEGT. This CDR3 has 18 amino acids. Germline trimming cut 0 bases from V and 0 bases from J; bases unmatched to any gene: 8.

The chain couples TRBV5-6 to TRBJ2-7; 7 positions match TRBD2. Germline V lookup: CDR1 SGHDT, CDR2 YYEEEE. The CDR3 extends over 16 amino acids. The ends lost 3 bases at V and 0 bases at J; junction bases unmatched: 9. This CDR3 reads CASSSPHGRSSYEQYF. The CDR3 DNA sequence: TGTGCCAGCAGCTCCCCGCACGGGAGGTCCTCCTACGAGCAGTACTTC. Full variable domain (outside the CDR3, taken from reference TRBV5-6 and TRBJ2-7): DAGVTQSPTHLIKTRGQQVTLRCSPKSGHDTVSWYQQALGQGPQFIFQYYEEEERQRGNFPDRFSGHQFPNYSSELNVNALLLGDSALYLCASSSPHGRSSYEQYFGPGTRLTVT.

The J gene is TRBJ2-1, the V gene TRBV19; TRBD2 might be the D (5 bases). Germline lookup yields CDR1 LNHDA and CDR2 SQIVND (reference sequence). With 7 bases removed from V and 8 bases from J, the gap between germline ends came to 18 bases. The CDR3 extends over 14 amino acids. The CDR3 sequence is CASNLGTLVYEQFF. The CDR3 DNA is TGTGCCAGTAACCTGGGTACACTAGTCTATGAGCAGTTCTTC.

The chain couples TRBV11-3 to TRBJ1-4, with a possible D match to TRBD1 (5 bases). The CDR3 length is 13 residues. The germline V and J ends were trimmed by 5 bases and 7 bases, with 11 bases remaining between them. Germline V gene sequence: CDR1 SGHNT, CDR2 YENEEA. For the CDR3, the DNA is TGTGCCAGCAGCGGACAAGCCGGTGAAAAACTGTTTTTT. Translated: CASSGQAGEKLFF.